What follows are 21 T cell receptor beta chains derived from one specimen sequenced in a study of graft-versus-host responses after intestinal transplantation. Libraries were prepared by immunoSEQ multiplex PCR; TCRdb keeps only in-frame clonotypes and omits some of them. Found here are about 25,000 clones, around 94% of them singletons; the top ten hold less than 1%. Source: PBMCs, taken 30 days after intestinal transplant. Receptor source: a human patient who received an intestinal transplant, so some T cells may come from the graft donor.

The chain combines TRBV6-1 with TRBJ2-5; the D is unclear. The V gene lost 7 bases and the J gene lost 2 bases, with 11 bases spanning the gap. Germline V lookup: CDR1 MNHNS, CDR2 SASEGT. The CDR3 is 13 residues long. The DNA of the CDR3 is TGTGCCAGCATTCGACATACGCAAGAGACCCAGTACTTC. Translated, it gives CASIRHTQETQYF.

This sequence joins TRBV10-3 and TRBJ1-1; no definite D call. Deletions cut 3 bases from V and 2 bases from J, with 13 bases between. This CDR3 comprises 15 residues. Germline lookup yields CDR1 ENHRY and CDR2 SYGVKD. As DNA, the CDR3 is TGTGCCATCAGTGAATCCCCAGATTTTAACACTGAAGCTTTCTTT. The encoded protein is CAISESPDFNTEAFF.

The chain joins TRBV19 to TRBJ2-3; 8 positions match TRBD2. Germline CDR1 and CDR2: LNHDA and SQIVND (reference sequence). The CDR3 is made up of 16 amino acids. V lost 1 base to trimming and J lost 1 base; unmatched junction nucleotides: 4. The CDR3 region has the DNA TGTGCCAGTAGTATAGGGAGCGGGGGTCGCACAGATACGCAGTATTTT. Translated: CASSIGSGGRTDTQYF.

The chain couples TRBV7-9 to TRBJ2-7; 8 nucleotides line up with TRBD2. V was clipped by 6 bases and J by 3 bases; unmatched bases: 7. The germline gives CDR1 SEHNR, CDR2 FQNEAQ (reference sequence). The CDR3 runs to 14 residues. This CDR3 is CASSPPGLDYEQYF. The CDR3 DNA reads TGTGCCAGCAGTCCACCGGGACTAGACTACGAGCAGTACTTC.

The chain links TRBV28 to TRBJ1-1; D gene uncertain. The CDR3 is made up of 15 amino acids. V was trimmed by 2 bases and J by 0 bases, leaving 10 bases between them. Germline V gene sequence: CDR1 MDHEN, CDR2 SYDVKM. The CDR3 DNA follows: TGTGCCAGCAGTTTACAGCTTTTAATGAACACTGAAGCTTTCTTT. It is translated as CASSLQLLMNTEAFF.

V and J are TRBV10-3 and TRBJ2-1; 8 positions match TRBD2. The germline gives CDR1 ENHRY, CDR2 SYGVKD. The CDR3 contains 13 residues. V shed 4 bases and J 5 bases; nucleotides not matched to a gene: 1. CDR3 loop: CAISAGGDNEQFF. CDR3 nucleotides: TGTGCCATCAGTGCGGGAGGGGACAATGAGCAGTTCTTC.

The chain joins TRBV7-8 to TRBJ1-2; D may be TRBD1 (6 bases). V was shortened by 5 bases and J by 4 bases, with 11 bases between the two germline ends. Germline-derived CDR1 and CDR2 are SGHVS and FQNEAQ. The CDR3 has 13 amino acids. The CDR3 DNA reads TGTGCCAGCAGCCTAGACAGGAGCTATGGCTACACCTTC. This encodes CASSLDRSYGYTF. The full variable domain, rest sourced from reference TRBV7-8 and TRBJ1-2, is GAGVSQSPRYKVAKRGQDVALRCDPISGHVSLFWYQQALGQGPEFLTYFQNEAQLDKSGLPSDRFFAERPEGSVSTLKIQRTQQEDSAVYLCASSLDRSYGYTFGSGTRLTVV.

V is TRBV11-2 and J is TRBJ1-2, with D possibly TRBD1 on 6 matching bases. The CDR3 totals 15 residues. Trimming removed 6 bases at V and 4 bases at J, with 18 bases between. Per germline, CDR1 SGHAT and CDR2 FQNNGV. CDR3 DNA: TGTGCCAGCAGTTTACAGGGTCAGTCCTTCTATGGCTACACCTTC. It encodes CASSLQGQSFYGYTF.

The rearrangement joins TRBV10-3 to TRBJ2-7; 7 nucleotides match TRBD1. This CDR3 is built from 16 residues. The trim removed 2 bases at V and 0 bases at J, leaving 7 bases unmatched. Germline V gene sequence: CDR1 ENHRY, CDR2 SYGVKD. Here the CDR3 DNA reads TGTGCCATCAGTGAGGGTCGGGACAGCTCCTCCTACGAGCAGTACTTC. Encoded protein: CAISEGRDSSSYEQYF.

The chain has TRBV5-4 and TRBJ1-6, with 7 bases lining up with TRBD1. V was pared by 1 base and J by 10 bases, with 8 bases of the junction left unmatched. The CDR3 spans 15 residues. Per germline, CDR1 SGHNT and CDR2 YYREEE (reference sequence). The CDR3 sequence is CASSLQGGAGSPLHF. CDR3 coding DNA: TGTGCCAGCAGCTTGCAAGGGGGCGCGGGGTCACCCCTCCACTTT. The full variable domain, in which reference TRBV5-4 and TRBJ1-6 provide the parts outside the CDR3, is ETGVTQSPTHLIKTRGQQVTLRCSSQSGHNTVSWYQQALGQGPQFIFQYYREEENGRGNFPPRFSGLQFPNYSSELNVNALELDDSALYLCASSLQGGAGSPLHFGNGTRLTVT.

This chain joins TRBV6-5 and TRBJ1-1; D not certain. Looked up from germline, CDR1 is MNHEY and CDR2 is SVGAGI. This CDR3 is 15 amino acids long. V lost 3 bases, J lost 0 bases, and 11 bases lay in between. CDR3 DNA: TGTGCCAGCAGTTATGAAGGAGGGATGAACACTGAAGCTTTCTTT. Protein product: CASSYEGGMNTEAFF.

This chain joins TRBV7-6 and TRBJ2-1, with 8 bases aligning to TRBD2. The germline V gene encodes CDR1 SGHVS and CDR2 FNYEAQ. Trimming at V came to 2 bases and at J to 6 bases, leaving 6 bases not matched to a gene. This CDR3 has 15 residues. The CDR3 nucleotides read TGTGCCAGCAGCTTATCGGGACTAGGGGGCAATGAGCAGTTCTTC. Residues: CASSLSGLGGNEQFF.

The genes are TRBV28 and TRBJ2-1; the D is unclear. Germline V gene sequence: CDR1 MDHEN, CDR2 SYDVKM. V lost 7 bases and J lost 8, with 12 bases in between. This CDR3 contains 12 residues. The CDR3 bases are TGTGCCAGCACCAACTTGGGCTATGAGCAGTTCTTC. Its protein is CASTNLGYEQFF.

The chain uses TRBV19 and TRBJ1-2; TRBD1 agrees at 10 bases. V lost 5 bases, J lost 5 bases, and 11 bases stayed unmatched. Germline CDR1 and CDR2: LNHDA and SQIVND (reference sequence). The CDR3 loop spans 16 amino acids. The CDR3, as DNA: TGTGCCAGTAGTGACCAAGACAGGGGGCGCGCGTATGGCTACACCTTC. Translating gives CASSDQDRGRAYGYTF.

V gene TRBV10-1 combines with J gene TRBJ2-7, with D possibly matching TRBD1 (7 bases). Germline V lookup: CDR1 WNHNN, CDR2 SYGVQD (reference sequence). The CDR3 runs 14 residues. V was pared by 4 bases and J by 6 bases, with 16 bases between. CDR3 sequence: CASSAGDRASEQYF. The CDR3 DNA sequence: TGCGCCAGCAGTGCGGGAGACAGGGCCTCCGAGCAGTACTTC.

J is TRBJ1-2 and V is TRBV6-8, with unresolved D. Germline V CDR1 and CDR2: MNHGY, SAAAGT. The CDR3 spans 13 residues. Trimming pared 6 bases from V and 3 bases from J, leaving 11 bases between. The CDR3 sequence: CASRTDRDYGYTF. DNA of the CDR3: TGTGCCAGCAGGACGGATCGGGACTATGGCTACACCTTC.

This chain links TRBV7-8 with TRBJ2-1, with 13 bases fitting TRBD2. Germline V CDR1 and CDR2: SGHVS, FQNEAQ. The CDR3 consists of 15 residues. Trimming at V came to 4 bases and at J to 3 bases, leaving 0 bases not matched to a gene. CDR3 DNA sequence: TGTGCCAGCAGCTGGACTAGCGGGGGCTACAATGAGCAGTTCTTC. Protein: CASSWTSGGYNEQFF.

The rearrangement uses TRBV6-5 and TRBJ2-7, with D maybe TRBD1 (6 bases). V was pared by 10 bases and J by 2 bases, with 12 bases between. The germline gives CDR1 MNHEY, CDR2 SVGAGI. The CDR3 sequence is 12 residues long. CDR3: CATNRVPYEQYF. CDR3 DNA: TGTGCCACAAACAGGGTCCCCTACGAGCAGTACTTC.

The chain uses TRBV30 and TRBJ2-1; TRBD1 matches 11 bases. CDR1 GTSNPN and CDR2 SVGIG come from the germline V gene (reference sequence). The V segment lost 3 bases and the J segment 8 bases; nucleotides outside the gene matches: 6. The CDR3 consists of 14 residues. CDR3 amino acids: CAWSMGQGVHEQFF. The CDR3 DNA reads as TGTGCCTGGAGCATGGGACAGGGGGTTCATGAGCAGTTCTTC.

The gene calls are TRBV19 and TRBJ2-1, with a weak D call TRBD2 (5 bases). The germline CDR1 and CDR2 sequences are LNHDA and SQIVND (reference sequence). The CDR3 spans 16 residues. The V and J ends lost 0 bases and 0 bases respectively, with 9 bases between them. The CDR3 loop is CASSIDPAASYNEQFF. The CDR3 coding sequence is TGTGCCAGTAGTATAGACCCAGCGGCCTCCTACAATGAGCAGTTCTTC.

The chain joins TRBV28 to TRBJ1-1; TRBD1 aligns across 8 bases. Germline CDR1 and CDR2: MDHEN and SYDVKM. Trimming took 2 bases from V and 2 from J; bases not matched to a gene: 4. CDR3 length: 15 amino acids. As DNA, the CDR3 is TGTGCCAGCAGTTTACAGGGGGCAAGAAACACTGAAGCTTTCTTT. Its translation: CASSLQGARNTEAFF.